Listed below are T cell receptor beta chains from one sample, sequenced in a study of blood T cell repertoires in COVID-19. Only in-frame clones appear in the TCRdb table, and some are missing; sequencing was by immunoSEQ multiplex PCR. This table holds around 330,000 clones, around 89% found once. The sequencing sample was made of peripheral blood. The receptors here all came from a woman under 40 with COVID-19, enrolled during active disease. The CDR3 runs from the conserved cysteine through the conserved F or W. Fields, in order: D gene, J gene, V gene, clone size, CDR3 DNA, CDR3 protein. D genes are given only for firm matches. For some rows the clone size is stated as once, few or many, or as a class when expanded; others skip it.

TRBD1 TRBJ2-5 TRBV7-9 - TGTGCCAGCAGCTCTCTCGGACAGGGGACCCAGTACTTC CASSSLGQGTQYF
TRBD2 TRBJ2-1 TRBV7-2 once TGTGCCAGCAGCTTAGCCGGGACTAGCGGGGGGCCGAGCTCCTACAATGAGCAGTTCTTC CASSLAGTSGGPSSYNEQFF
- TRBJ2-3 TRBV12-5 - TGTGCTAGTGGTTTGGCCCCCGGGGGTACCACAGATACGCAGTATTTT CASGLAPGGTTDTQYF
- TRBJ1-1 TRBV19 - TGTGCCAGTAGTATCTGGGCGGGGAACACTGAAGCTTTCTTT CASSIWAGNTEAFF
- TRBJ1-6 TRBV27 - TGTGCCAGCGCACTCGCAGGGTGGTCCTATAATTCACCCCTCCACTTT CASALAGWSYNSPLHF
TRBD1 TRBJ1-3 TRBV19 - TGTGCCAGTAGTATACAGGGGGCCAGGTATTTT CASSIQGARYF
- TRBJ1-6 TRBV27 - TGTGCCAGCAGTTTATCTCAAATCTCCTATAATTCACCCCTCCACTTT CASSLSQISYNSPLHF
TRBD1 TRBJ1-6 TRBV19 once TGTGCCAGTAGTACCGGGACAGATAATTCACCCCTCCACTTT CASSTGTDNSPLHF
- TRBJ2-5 TRBV3-1/TRBV3-2 - TGTGCCAGCAGCCAAGACTCGGAAGAGACCCAGTACTTC CASSQDSEETQYF
- TRBJ2-2 TRBV14 - TGTGCCAGCAGCCAATGGGGGCCGAACACCGGGGAGCTGTTTTTT CASSQWGPNTGELFF
TRBD1 TRBJ1-2 TRBV18 - TGTGCCAGCTCACCACTTCAGGGGGCCCCGGAGGGCTACACCTTC CASSPLQGAPEGYTF
- TRBJ2-1 TRBV7-9 - TGTGCCAGCAGCTTAGGACCGGGCAATGAGCAGTTCTTC CASSLGPGNEQFF
- TRBJ1-6 TRBV4-1 - TGCGCCAGCAGCCAAGATGGGCACACGAATTCACCCCTCCACTTT CASSQDGHTNSPLHF
TRBD1 TRBJ2-7 TRBV6-2/TRBV6-3 - TGTGCCAGCAGTCGGGACAGAACGATCTACGAGCAGTACTTC CASSRDRTIYEQYF
TRBD1 TRBJ2-7 TRBV24-1 - TGTGCCACCAGTGATTTTACTCGGACAGGTACATACGAGCAGTACTTC CATSDFTRTGTYEQYF
- TRBJ1-1 TRBV19 - TGTGCCAGTAGTATAGAATGGGGAGGGAACACTGAAGCTTTCTTT CASSIEWGGNTEAFF
TRBD1 TRBJ2-1 TRBV6-5 once TGTGCCAGCAGTTACCGGGACAGGTACAATGAGCAGTTCTTC CASSYRDRYNEQFF
TRBD1 TRBJ2-1 TRBV5-1 - TGCGCCAGCAGCAAGGATCCGGGACAGTCCTACAATGAGCAGTTCTTC CASSKDPGQSYNEQFF
- TRBJ2-1 TRBV5-1 - TGCGCCAGCAGCTTGGTACAGGCTGACTCCTACAATGAGCAGTTCTTC CASSLVQADSYNEQFF
- TRBJ1-5 TRBV10-3 - TGTGCCATCAGCCTAGTGGCCAATCAGCCCCAGCATTTT CAISLVANQPQHF
- TRBJ2-5 TRBV3-1/TRBV3-2 - TGTGCCAGCAGCCAACGCGGAAGCCCGCAAGAGACCCAGTACTTC CASSQRGSPQETQYF
TRBD1 TRBJ1-4 TRBV2 - TGTGCCAGCAGTAGACAGGGGTCTAATGAAAAACTGTTTTTT CASSRQGSNEKLFF
TRBD2 TRBJ2-1 TRBV4-3 - TGCGCCAGCAGCCAGAGCGGGGGGGCTATCGGCAATGAGCAGTTCTTC CASSQSGGAIGNEQFF
TRBD1 TRBJ1-5 TRBV6-6 - TGTGCCAGTGACAGGGGGCGAGGAGGCAGCAATCAGCCCCAGCATTTT CASDRGRGGSNQPQHF
TRBD1 TRBJ1-6 TRBV15 once TGTGCCACCAGCGCCGGGACAGCTTCATATTCCCTCCACTTT CATSAGTASYSLHF
TRBD1 TRBJ2-7 TRBV7-9 - TGTGCCAGCAGCTCGATACCGGACAGGGCCATCGAGCAGTACTTC CASSSIPDRAIEQYF
TRBD1 TRBJ2-3 TRBV7-2 - TGTGCCAGCAGAGAGTCCGGGACAGGGAACACAGATACGCAGTATTTT CASRESGTGNTDTQYF
TRBD1 TRBJ1-1 TRBV7-9 - TGTGCCAGCAGCGCGGACAGGTTGACTGAAGCTTTCTTT CASSADRLTEAFF
- TRBJ1-4 TRBV5-1 - TGCGCCAGCAGCTCCGGAGGGGATGAAAAACTGTTTTTT CASSSGGDEKLFF
TRBD1 TRBJ2-2 TRBV29-1 - TGCAGCGTTGGGGTGGGGACAGGGGTTGCCGGGGAGCTGTTTTTT CSVGVGTGVAGELFF
- TRBJ1-2 TRBV28 - TGTGCCAGCAGTTTTCCCTCAGACTATGGCTACACCTTC CASSFPSDYGYTF